This is a list of T cell receptor beta chains from one sample in a study of T-cell reconstitution after alpha-beta-depleted transplantation in children. TCRdb reanalysed the PCR reads using MiXCR and keeps one entry per CDR3 protein. The sample includes 440,000 or so distinct CDR3 sequences, 9.5% to 13% of them seen just once. The sequences come from PBMCs from the stem cell graft donor, collected from the stem cell graft. These receptors all stem from a human donor who donated a stem cell graft to a child with acute myeloid leukemia. CDR3s include the opening cysteine and the closing phenylalanine or tryptophan.

V gene	J gene	CDR3 protein
TRBV29-1	TRBJ2-7	CSVAAGAHEQYF
TRBV7-2	TRBJ1-1	CASSLRGLRNTEAFF
TRBV4-3	TRBJ2-5	CASSQEGGASSETQYF
TRBV25-1	TRBJ2-1	CASSEFQISGSSYNEQFF
TRBV7-2	TRBJ2-1	CASSRGLGGEQFF
TRBV18	TRBJ1-5	CASSPQDTRGNQPQHF
TRBV29-1	TRBJ1-2	CSVDPGTSAHYTF
TRBV25-1	TRBJ2-3	CASSDSGVITDTQYF
TRBV7-8	TRBJ2-5	CASSPTRPTRETQYF
TRBV12-3/TRBV12-4	TRBJ2-3	CASRATSTDTQYF
TRBV11-2	TRBJ2-2	CASSMPSGRAVGTGELFF
TRBV12-3/TRBV12-4	TRBJ2-1	CASKISDNEQFF
TRBV6-5	TRBJ2-1	CASSYGTGDYNEQFF
TRBV20-1	TRBJ2-5	CSAIVDMQETQYF
TRBV5-1	TRBJ2-1	CASSLSQNEQFF
TRBV9	TRBJ2-7	CASSGLRGSYEQYF
TRBV7-2	TRBJ1-5	CASSLSAAIPPQHF
TRBV12-3/TRBV12-4	TRBJ2-6	CASSSVGANVLTF
TRBV5-1	TRBJ1-2	CASSSEDRLLGYTF
TRBV5-1	TRBJ2-5	CASSGNRDPSLETQYF
TRBV5-1	TRBJ1-1	CASSSQGWTEAFF
TRBV7-2	TRBJ2-1	CASSLGGSGRNNEQFF
TRBV20-1	TRBJ2-3	CSAVAADTQYF
TRBV6-2/TRBV6-3	TRBJ1-5	CASSYVGPNLYGNQPQHF
TRBV6-1	TRBJ2-5	CASSISGRFHETQYF
TRBV7-8	TRBJ2-2	CASSLNERRGTTAGELFF
TRBV27	TRBJ2-7	CASRYKTGTYEQYF
TRBV12-3/TRBV12-4	TRBJ1-4	CASNGQGGNEKLFF
TRBV10-3	TRBJ2-2	CAISESWDGGRELFF
TRBV10-3	TRBJ2-2	CAISELEQGTTGELFF
TRBV5-1	TRBJ2-6	CASSVQGGASSGANVLTF
TRBV5-5	TRBJ2-5	CASNSRRAGGGETQYF
TRBV11-2	TRBJ2-5	CASSLDPRWEETQYF
TRBV6-2/TRBV6-3	TRBJ2-1	CASINNPGLLHGQFF
TRBV11-3	TRBJ2-7	CASSHLTAPYEQYF
TRBV5-5	TRBJ2-5	CASSRGASGTALETQYF
TRBV5-1	TRBJ2-7	CASSLAGPSSYEQYF
TRBV20-1	TRBJ2-1	CSAKLAGAYNEQFF
TRBV20-1	TRBJ2-3	CSARDYSGRALRDTQYF
TRBV15	TRBJ2-1	CATSRDTGLAANEQFF
TRBV6-5	TRBJ2-7	CASSYYSTGESYEQYF
TRBV20-1	TRBJ2-5	CSARDWTGVDGETQYF
TRBV12-3/TRBV12-4	TRBJ1-5	CASSPWGNQPQHF
TRBV7-8	TRBJ2-5	CASSLEDSWETQYF
TRBV6-1	TRBJ1-1	CASSESRWGRGTEAFF
TRBV25-1	TRBJ1-2	CASSEETGVGYGYTF
TRBV20-1	TRBJ2-1	CCARDLLAPSSYNEQFF
TRBV5-1	TRBJ1-2	CASSFNRDGNYGYTF
TRBV29-1	TRBJ2-5	CSVAAGGTQYF
TRBV9	TRBJ1-2	CASSDAGLNYGYTF
TRBV5-1	TRBJ2-2	CASARSNTGELFF
TRBV12-3/TRBV12-4	TRBJ1-5	CASTTSEAINSNQPQHF
TRBV12-3/TRBV12-4	TRBJ2-5	CASTLAGFSQETQYF
TRBV15	TRBJ2-3	CATSRSMPGLTDTQYF
TRBV7-8	TRBJ2-3	CASSLDWLQTSTQYF
TRBV11-2	TRBJ2-2	CASSLSQSALAGEHTGELFF
TRBV29-1	TRBJ2-2	CSVRQNTGELFF